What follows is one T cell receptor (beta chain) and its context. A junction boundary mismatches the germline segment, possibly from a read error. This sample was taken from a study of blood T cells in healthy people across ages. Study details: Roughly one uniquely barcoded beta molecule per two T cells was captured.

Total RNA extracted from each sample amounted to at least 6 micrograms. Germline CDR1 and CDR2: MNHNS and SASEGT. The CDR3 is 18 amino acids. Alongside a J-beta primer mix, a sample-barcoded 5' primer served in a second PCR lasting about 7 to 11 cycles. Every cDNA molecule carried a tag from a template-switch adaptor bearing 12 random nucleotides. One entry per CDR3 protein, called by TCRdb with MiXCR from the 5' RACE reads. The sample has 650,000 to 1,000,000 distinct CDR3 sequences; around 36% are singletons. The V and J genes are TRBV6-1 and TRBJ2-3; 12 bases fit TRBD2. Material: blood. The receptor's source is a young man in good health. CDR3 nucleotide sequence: TGTGCCAGCAGAACGGCGAGGGCTAGCGGGGGGGTACAAGATGCGCAGTATTTT. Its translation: CASRTARASGGVQDAQYF.